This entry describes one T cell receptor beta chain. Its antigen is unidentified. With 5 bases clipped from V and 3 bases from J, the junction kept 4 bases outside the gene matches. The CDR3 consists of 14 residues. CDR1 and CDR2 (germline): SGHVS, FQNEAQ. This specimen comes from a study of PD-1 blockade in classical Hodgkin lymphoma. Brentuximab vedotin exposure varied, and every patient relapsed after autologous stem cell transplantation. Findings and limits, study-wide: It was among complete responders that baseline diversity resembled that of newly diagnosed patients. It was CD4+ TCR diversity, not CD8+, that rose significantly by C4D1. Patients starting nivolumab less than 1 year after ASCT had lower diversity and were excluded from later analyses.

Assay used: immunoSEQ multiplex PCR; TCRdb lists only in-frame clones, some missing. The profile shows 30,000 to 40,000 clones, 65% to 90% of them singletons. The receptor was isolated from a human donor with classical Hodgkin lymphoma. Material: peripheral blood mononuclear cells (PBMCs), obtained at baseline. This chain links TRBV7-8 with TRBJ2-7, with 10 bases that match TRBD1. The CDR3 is CASSPRTGGYEQYF. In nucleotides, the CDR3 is TGTGCCAGCAGCCCCAGGACAGGGGGCTACGAGCAGTACTTC.